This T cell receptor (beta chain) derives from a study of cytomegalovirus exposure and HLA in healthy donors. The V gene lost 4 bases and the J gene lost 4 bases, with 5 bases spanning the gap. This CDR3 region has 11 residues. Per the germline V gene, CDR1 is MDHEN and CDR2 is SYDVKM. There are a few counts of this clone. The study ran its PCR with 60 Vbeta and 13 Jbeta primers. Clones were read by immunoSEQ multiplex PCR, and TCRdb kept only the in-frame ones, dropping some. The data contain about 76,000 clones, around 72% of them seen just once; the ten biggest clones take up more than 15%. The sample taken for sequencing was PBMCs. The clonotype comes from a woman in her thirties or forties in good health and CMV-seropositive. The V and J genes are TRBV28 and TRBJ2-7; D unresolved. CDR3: CASSSPYEQYF. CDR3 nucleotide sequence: TGTGCCAGCAGTTCCCCTTACGAGCAGTACTTC.